The 12 T cell receptor beta chains reported below all come from one sample, sequenced in a study of response to subunit inactivated influenza vaccine. TCRdb reanalysed the RT-PCR reads using MiXCR and keeps one entry per CDR3 protein. Of under 550,000 distinct CDR3 sequences listed, approximately 7.8% were seen once; the top ten hold 10% to 15%. The sequences come from PBMCs from blood, collected around 2 years after vaccination. Every receptor here comes from a man between 50 and 75 years old who received an inactivated influenza vaccine.

This clonotype appeared a few times. The CDR3 here is CASRNQGLAGETQYF. As DNA, the CDR3 is TGTGCCAGCAGGAACCAAGGACTAGCTGGAGAGACCCAGTACTTC. V usage is TRBV6-6 and J usage is TRBJ2-5; 8 bases fit TRBD2. This CDR3 is built from 15 residues. Germline loops: CDR1 MNHNY, CDR2 SVGAGI (reference sequence). The trim removed 6 bases at V and 4 bases at J, leaving 10 bases unmatched.

V usage is TRBV6-1 and J usage is TRBJ2-5, with TRBD2 identical over 11 bases. V gave up 4 bases and J gave up 5 bases; unmatched junction bases: 6. The CDR3 consists of 15 residues. The V gene's germline CDR1 is MNHNS and CDR2 SASEGT. The chain's CDR3 is CASSGGLAVVETQYF. In DNA form, the CDR3 reads TGTGCCAGCAGTGGGGGACTAGCGGTGGTGGAGACCCAGTACTTC.

The sample holds many counts of this clonotype. The chain couples TRBV7-2 to TRBJ2-6, with a possible D match to TRBD1 (6 bases). The CDR3 runs to 14 residues. Germline V gives CDR1 SGHTA, CDR2 FQGNSA. V lost 2 bases to trimming and J lost 7 bases, with 9 bases between them. CDR3 nucleotides: TGTGCCAGCAGCTTAACAGGGAACGCCAACGTCCTGACTTTC. Amino acids: CASSLTGNANVLTF.

This clonotype was detected many times. The chain combines TRBV7-6 with TRBJ1-4, with TRBD1 identical over 11 bases. CDR1 and CDR2 from the germline V gene are SGHVS and FNYEAQ. The trim removed 3 bases at V and 4 bases at J, leaving 13 bases unmatched. This CDR3 comprises 19 residues. CDR3 residues: CASSFSGQGGASRNEKLFF. The DNA for the CDR3 is TGTGCCAGCAGCTTCTCGGGACAGGGGGGGGCGTCCCGTAATGAAAAACTGTTTTTT.

This clonotype came up many times. J is TRBJ2-7 and V is TRBV3-1; the match to TRBD1 covers 9 bases. This CDR3 has 15 amino acids. V shed 3 bases and J 5 bases; nucleotides not matched to a gene: 8. Germline V CDR1 and CDR2: LGHDT, YNNKEL (reference sequence). CDR3 in DNA: TGTGCCAGCAGCCATACAGGACAGGGGAACAACGAGCAGTACTTC. This gives the protein CASSHTGQGNNEQYF.

This clonotype was observed at least ten times. The chain recombines TRBV10-3 with TRBJ2-7, with D unclear. CDR1 is ENHRY, CDR2 SYGVKD, per germline. The ends were cut back, 3 bases at V and 4 bases at J, with 7 bases in the middle. The CDR3 is 12 amino acids. CDR3: CAISDPGYEQYF. The CDR3 DNA follows: TGTGCCATCAGTGATCCAGGTTACGAGCAGTACTTC.

In its sample, this clonotype was seen a few times. The gene calls are TRBV5-1 and TRBJ2-1, with 9 bases fitting TRBD1. Per the germline V gene, CDR1 is SGHRS and CDR2 is YFSETQ. V lost 4 bases, J lost 5 bases, and 7 bases stayed unmatched. The length of the CDR3 is 15 residues. This CDR3 is CASSEGDRDHNEQFF. The CDR3 DNA reads TGCGCCAGCAGCGAGGGGGACAGGGATCACAATGAGCAGTTCTTC. The complete variable domain, with remaining parts taken from reference TRBV5-1 and TRBJ2-1, reads KAGVTQTPRYLIKTRGQQVTLSCSPISGHRSVSWYQQTPGQGLQFLFEYFSETQRNKGNFPGRFSGRQFSNSRSEMNVSTLELGDSALYLCASSEGDRDHNEQFFGPGTRLTVL.

The rearrangement links TRBV28 to TRBJ2-1, with D tentatively TRBD2 (6 bases). CDR1 and CDR2 (germline): MDHEN, SYDVKM. The CDR3 runs 17 residues. The ends were cut back, 2 bases at V and 3 bases at J, with 17 bases in the middle. The CDR3 protein is CASSLPLKRVGYNEQFF. The CDR3 DNA is TGTGCCAGCAGTTTACCCTTAAAGCGGGTGGGCTACAATGAGCAGTTCTTC.

This clonotype appeared a few times. This rearrangement joins TRBV7-9 to TRBJ1-5, with D tentatively TRBD1 (6 bases). CDR3 length: 13 residues. Germline assignment: CDR1 SEHNR and CDR2 FQNEAQ (reference sequence). Trimming left V 7 bases short and J 6 bases short, with 13 bases between. CDR3 DNA sequence: TGTGCCAGCACCCGTGAGGGGGGTCAGCCCCAGCATTTT. This translates into CASTREGGQPQHF.

The table lists this clonotype with many counts. The chain couples TRBV10-3 to TRBJ2-3; D may be TRBD2 (6 bases). CDR3 length equals 16 residues. Trimming cost V 4 bases and J 1 base, with 15 bases left between them. The V gene's germline CDR1 is ENHRY and CDR2 SYGVKD. The CDR3 DNA is TGTGCCATCAGTGTAGGCGTGGGGACTGGCACAGATACGCAGTATTTT. This codes for CAISVGVGTGTDTQYF.

J is TRBJ1-5 and V is TRBV30; unclear D gene. The germline V gene has CDR1 GTSNPN and CDR2 SVGIG (reference sequence). This CDR3 is built from 13 residues. The V end lost 5 bases, the J end lost 2 bases, and 10 bases lay between the germline ends. The DNA for the CDR3 is TGTGCCTGGGCGAAGGGAGGCAATCAGCCCCAGCATTTT. Protein product: CAWAKGGNQPQHF. Drawing the rest from reference TRBV30 and TRBJ1-5, the complete variable domain is SQTIHQWPATLVQPVGSPLSLECTVEGTSNPNLYWYRQAAGRGLQLLFYSVGIGQISSEVPQNLSASRPQDRQFILSSKKLLLSDSGFYLCAWAKGGNQPQHFGDGTRLSIL.

This clonotype was detected ten times or more. This chain uses TRBV20-1 with TRBJ1-1; D is ambiguous. V lost 5 bases and J lost 0, with 13 bases in between. CDR3 size: 14 residues. Germline loops: CDR1 DFQATT, CDR2 SNEGSKA (reference sequence). The CDR3 here is CSAVTGTMNTEAFF. CDR3 nucleotides: TGCAGTGCTGTAACCGGCACCATGAACACTGAAGCTTTCTTT.